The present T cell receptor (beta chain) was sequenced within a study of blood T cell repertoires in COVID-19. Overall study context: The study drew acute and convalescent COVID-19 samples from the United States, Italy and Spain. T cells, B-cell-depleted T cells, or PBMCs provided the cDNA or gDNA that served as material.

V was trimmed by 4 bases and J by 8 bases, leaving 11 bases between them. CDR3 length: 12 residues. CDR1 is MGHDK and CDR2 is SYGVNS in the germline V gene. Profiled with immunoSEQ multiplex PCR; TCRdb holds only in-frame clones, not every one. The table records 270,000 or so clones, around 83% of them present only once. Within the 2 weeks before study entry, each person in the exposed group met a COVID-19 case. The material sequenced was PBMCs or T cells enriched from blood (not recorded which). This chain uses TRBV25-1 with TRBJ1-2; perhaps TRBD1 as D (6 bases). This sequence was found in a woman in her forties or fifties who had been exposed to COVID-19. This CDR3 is CASSVLDSGYTF. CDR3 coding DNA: TGTGCCAGCAGTGTATTGGACAGCGGCTACACCTTC.